These 23 T cell receptor beta chains were all obtained from the same sample, sequenced in a study of vaccination effects on CD4 cells after COVID-19. The culture ran for roughly 10 days before CD4+ T cells were isolated. Their specific antigens are unknown. Produced via immunoSEQ multiplex PCR; TCRdb's table is partial and in-frame only. The data contain tens of thousands of clones, about 74% of them singletons. The source material was CD4+ T cells from PBMCs cultured without peptide, sampled before COVID-19 vaccination. The receptors stem from a human donor who received a COVID-19 vaccine.

The chain links TRBV5-4 to TRBJ2-1, with 10 bases that match TRBD2. This CDR3 contains 15 residues. Unmatched junction bases numbered 6, after V lost 5 bases and J lost 4 bases. Germline CDR1 reads SGHNT; CDR2 reads YYREEE (reference sequence). CDR3 in DNA: TGTGCCAGCAGTCTCAAGCGGGGGGGTTACAATGAGCAGTTCTTC. This gives the protein CASSLKRGGYNEQFF.

V and J are TRBV7-8 and TRBJ1-2; 11 nucleotides match TRBD1. The V gene end was trimmed by 3 bases and the J gene end by 2 bases; junction bases not matched to a gene: 2. The length of the CDR3 is 15 residues. The germline V gene has CDR1 SGHVS and CDR2 FQNEAQ. CDR3 nucleotides: TGTGCCAGCAGCTTTAGGACAGGGGGCAACTATGGCTACACCTTC. It translates to CASSFRTGGNYGYTF.

The V gene is TRBV19, the J gene TRBJ1-4; weak D call: TRBD1 (5 bases). The CDR3 is 16 residues long. Trimming cost V 6 bases and J 8 bases, with 22 bases left between them. CDR1 and CDR2 (germline): LNHDA, SQIVND (reference sequence). The CDR3: CASRYSIGAAPEKLFF. The CDR3 nucleotides read TGTGCCAGTAGATACTCAATTGGGGCAGCTCCCGAAAAACTGTTTTTT.

This chain connects TRBV30 to TRBJ2-2, with no clear D. This CDR3 region has 13 residues. The germline CDR1 and CDR2 sequences are GTSNPN and SVGIG (reference sequence). V lost 3 bases to trimming and J lost 4 bases, with 9 bases between them. CDR3 nucleotides: TGTGCCTGGAGCTGGACCTCCACCGGGGAGCTGTTTTTT. Translating it yields CAWSWTSTGELFF.

This clone was picked up a small number of times. The chain joins TRBV4-1 to TRBJ1-5; D is unclear. CDR1 MGHRA and CDR2 YSYEKL come from the germline V gene. The CDR3 runs 14 residues. The V and J ends lost 4 bases and 2 bases respectively, with 9 bases between them. For the CDR3, the DNA is TGCGCCAGCAGCCGGACCCCCGGCAATCAGCCCCAGCATTTT. Amino acids: CASSRTPGNQPQHF.

The rearrangement uses TRBV5-5 and TRBJ1-4; 8 bases map to TRBD1. The CDR3 is 17 residues long. CDR1 is SGHKS and CDR2 is YYEKEE in the germline V gene (reference sequence). Unmatched junction bases numbered 9, after V lost 4 bases and J lost 1 base. CDR3 sequence: CASSMMDRAKTNEKLFF. DNA of the CDR3: TGTGCCAGCAGCATGATGGACAGGGCCAAAACTAATGAAAAACTGTTTTTT.

This clone was detected once. The V and J genes are TRBV28 and TRBJ2-5; D gene ambiguous. Trimming removed 4 bases at V and 2 bases at J, with 5 bases between. The CDR3 sequence is 12 residues long. CDR1 is MDHEN, CDR2 SYDVKM, per germline. The CDR3, as DNA: TGTGCCAGCAGTTCCGTACAAGAGACCCAGTACTTC. This encodes CASSSVQETQYF.

This chain joins TRBV3-1 (or the pseudogene TRBV3-2) and TRBJ2-3, with TRBD2 identical over 15 bases. Germline trimming cut 4 bases from V and 3 bases from J; bases unmatched to any gene: 11. Per the germline V gene, CDR1 is LGHDT and CDR2 is YNNKEL (reference sequence). The CDR3 loop spans 19 amino acids. The CDR3 sequence is CASSLLGTSGGLGTDTQYF. The CDR3 nucleotides read TGTGCCAGCAGCCTTCTCGGGACTAGCGGGGGGCTAGGGACAGATACGCAGTATTTT.

V and J are TRBV4-1 and TRBJ1-2; the match to TRBD1 covers 8 bases. The CDR3 consists of 21 residues. Unmatched junction bases numbered 29, after V lost 3 bases and J lost 8 bases. Per the germline V gene, CDR1 is MGHRA and CDR2 is YSYEKL. The DNA of the CDR3 is TGCGCCAGCAGCCAGCCCACTCGGGGAGGGGCAGGGGGCCCTTCGTCTCCGGGCTACACCTTC. Residues: CASSQPTRGGAGGPSSPGYTF.

CDR3 sequence reads: CASSPGGAGSYEQYV. The DNA of the CDR3 is TGTGCCAGCTCACCAGGAGGGGCCGGCTCCTACGAGCAGTACGTC. The chain has TRBV18 and TRBJ2-7; TRBD2 might be the D (6 bases). The CDR3 consists of 15 residues. Germline-derived CDR1 and CDR2 are KGHSH and LQKENI. V was pared by 2 bases and J by 0 bases, with 11 bases between.

The V call is TRBV13, the J call TRBJ2-1, with 10 bases that match TRBD2. CDR1 is PRHDT, CDR2 FYEKMQ, per germline (reference sequence). The V and J ends lost 0 bases and 6 bases, in that order; junction bases with no gene match: 2. The CDR3 totals 15 residues. Written as DNA, the CDR3 is TGTGCCAGCAGCTTAGGAGCGGGGGGGCTCAATGAGCAGTTCTTC. Its translation: CASSLGAGGLNEQFF.

The chain joins TRBV19 to TRBJ2-5, with TRBD2 matching 10 bases. The CDR3 runs to 16 residues. With 1 base clipped from V and 2 bases from J, the junction kept 4 bases outside the gene matches. Germline V gene sequence: CDR1 LNHDA, CDR2 SQIVND (reference sequence). This CDR3 is CASSIVASGGQETQYF. Written as DNA, the CDR3 is TGTGCCAGTAGTATAGTGGCTAGCGGGGGACAAGAGACCCAGTACTTC.

The chain's CDR3 is CASSLRGGAVDTQYF. For the CDR3, the DNA is TGCGCCAGCAGCTTGAGAGGGGGGGCGGTAGATACGCAGTATTTT. This sequence joins TRBV5-1 and TRBJ2-3, with D possibly TRBD2 on 7 matching bases. CDR1 SGHRS and CDR2 YFSETQ come from the germline V gene. The CDR3 has 15 amino acids. The V end lost 1 base, the J end lost 5 bases, and 14 bases lay between the germline ends.

The V gene is TRBV9, the J gene TRBJ2-2; D unclear. Germline V lookup: CDR1 SGDLS, CDR2 YYNGEE. This CDR3 has 13 residues. V was shortened by 0 bases and J by 6 bases, with 6 bases between the two germline ends. DNA of the CDR3: TGTGCCAGCAGCGTAGCGTCCGCCGGGGAGCTGTTTTTT. It encodes CASSVASAGELFF.

The chain is built from TRBV5-1 and TRBJ2-7, with a tentative D call TRBD1 (5 bases). The V end lost 4 bases, the J end lost 4 bases, and 21 bases lay between the germline ends. The CDR3 has 16 residues. Germline V gives CDR1 SGHRS, CDR2 YFSETQ. DNA for the CDR3: TGCGCCAGCAGCCCCGACCTCAAGACAGCTCCTTACGAGCAGTACGTC. Translated: CASSPDLKTAPYEQYV.

This clone has only a few counts. The rearrangement joins TRBV5-1 to TRBJ1-6; TRBD1 aligns across 9 bases. V shed 3 bases, J shed 10 bases, and the junction held 8 bases outside the gene matches. Germline V gene data show CDR1 as SGHRS and CDR2 as YFSETQ. This CDR3 has 15 residues. CDR3 in DNA: TGCGCCAGCAGCTCCGGGGGACAGGGAAGCTCACCCCTCCACTTT. Protein sequence: CASSSGGQGSSPLHF.

This clone was seen a handful of times. The chain uses TRBV2 and TRBJ2-7; D tentatively fits TRBD1 or TRBD2 (6 bases each). This CDR3 has 14 amino acids. The V and J ends lost 3 bases and 2 bases respectively, with 11 bases between them. Germline values: CDR1 SNHLY, CDR2 FYNNEI. CDR3 sequence reads: CASSDRGLTYEQYV. In nucleotides, the CDR3 is TGTGCCAGCAGTGACAGGGGACTCACCTACGAGCAGTACGTC.

Only one count was recorded for this clone. In DNA form, the CDR3 reads TGTGCCACCAGTGACCCCGCCGACCCGAGTTACAATGAGCAGTTCTTC. Translating it yields CATSDPADPSYNEQFF. The rearrangement joins TRBV24-1 to TRBJ2-1; no reliable D call. V was cut by 4 bases and J by 4 bases, with 16 bases left in between. The V gene's germline CDR1 is KGHDR and CDR2 SFDVKD. The CDR3 is 16 residues long.

This clone was observed a handful of times. The chain couples TRBV2 to TRBJ2-7; 11 bases match TRBD2. The CDR3 contains 14 residues. Germline CDR1 is SNHLY and CDR2 is FYNNEI. Trimming took 8 bases from V and 3 from J; bases not matched to a gene: 6. DNA for the CDR3: TGTGCCAGCGGGGGAGGGACTAGCGGCTACGAGCAGTACGTC. Encoded protein: CASGGGTSGYEQYV.

This chain uses TRBV15 with TRBJ2-2; no definite D call. The germline CDR1 and CDR2 sequences are LNHNV and YYDKDF (reference sequence). Trimming removed 0 bases from V and 1 base from J, with 3 bases in between. The CDR3 runs to 14 residues. The CDR3 is CATSREGNTGELFF. CDR3 bases: TGTGCCACCAGCAGAGAGGGGAACACCGGGGAGCTGTTTTTT.

The V gene is TRBV29-1, the J gene TRBJ2-5; D ambiguous. CDR3 length equals 11 residues. V was trimmed by 4 bases and J by 5 bases, leaving 8 bases between them. Germline assignment: CDR1 SQVTM and CDR2 ANQGSEA. CDR3 sequence: CSVVLAETQYF. The DNA of the CDR3 is TGCAGCGTTGTCTTGGCGGAGACCCAGTACTTC.

This chain uses TRBV2 with TRBJ1-1; D gene ambiguous. V was clipped by 11 bases and J by 1 base, with 17 bases between them. CDR3 length: 14 amino acids. Per the germline V gene, CDR1 is SNHLY and CDR2 is FYNNEI. CDR3 coding DNA: TGTGCCGGGGTTCTCGAGTCCTGGAACACTGAAGCTTTCTTT. Translating gives CAGVLESWNTEAFF.

The genes are TRBV3-1 (or the pseudogene TRBV3-2) and TRBJ1-1, with D perhaps TRBD1 (6 bases). The germline gives CDR1 LGHDT, CDR2 YNNKEL (reference sequence). This CDR3 has 13 residues. The germline V and J ends were trimmed by 5 bases and 5 bases, with 12 bases remaining between them. The CDR3 here is CASSEGGLTEAFF. The DNA of the CDR3 is TGTGCCAGCAGCGAAGGGGGTTTGACTGAAGCTTTCTTT.